This T cell receptor beta chain was identified during a study of cytomegalovirus exposure and HLA in healthy donors. The PCR employed 60 Vbeta primers together with 13 Jbeta primers. Assay: immunoSEQ multiplex PCR; the TCRdb copy retains only in-frame clones and omits some. The sample lists about 140,000 clones, about 70% occurring once. Those who donated were healthy bone marrow donors. V was trimmed by 7 bases and J by 0 bases, leaving 11 bases between them. Germline CDR1 SGHRS, CDR2 YFSETQ. The CDR3 extends over 13 amino acids. Material: PBMCs. The V and J genes are TRBV5-1 and TRBJ2-7; no reliable D call. The origin of this receptor is a woman aged 40 to 50 in good health and CMV-seronegative. This CDR3 reads CASGVKSSYEQYF. The CDR3 nucleotides are TGCGCCAGCGGAGTAAAGAGCTCCTACGAGCAGTACTTC.